Shown below are 7 T cell receptor beta chains from a single sample sequenced in a study of cytomegalovirus exposure and HLA in healthy donors. With 60 Vbeta and 13 Jbeta primers, the PCR was carried out. Profiled with immunoSEQ multiplex PCR; TCRdb holds only in-frame clones, not every one. The data contain 90,000 to 120,000 clones, about 74% of them singletons. The source material was PBMCs. These receptors all stem from a woman in her forties in good health and CMV-seropositive.

The chain carries TRBV27 and TRBJ2-3; 16 bases are shared with TRBD2. V shed 5 bases, J shed 2 bases, and the junction held 13 bases outside the gene matches. The CDR3 is 20 residues long. Germline lookup yields CDR1 MNHEY and CDR2 SMNVEV (reference sequence). CDR3: CASSTPGLAGGISPTDTQYF. DNA of the CDR3: TGTGCCAGCAGTACTCCGGGACTAGCGGGGGGGATCTCCCCCACAGATACGCAGTATTTT.

The V and J genes are TRBV2 and TRBJ2-1, with 7 bases matching TRBD1. The CDR3 is 14 residues long. Germline assignment: CDR1 SNHLY and CDR2 FYNNEI. The junction had 12 bases not matched to a gene; V was cut back by 7 bases and J by 9 bases. Here the CDR3 DNA reads TGTGCCAGCATAGGACAGGCCGGGAACGGTGAGCAGTTCTTC. It codes for CASIGQAGNGEQFF.

The V call is TRBV10-3, the J call TRBJ2-3; 13 nucleotides line up with TRBD2. The CDR3 is 16 residues long. Germline V gives CDR1 ENHRY, CDR2 SYGVKD. With 10 bases clipped from V and 4 bases from J, the junction kept 11 bases outside the gene matches. CDR3 protein: CARTSGTSGDADTQYF. For the CDR3, the DNA is TGTGCCAGGACAAGCGGGACTAGCGGGGATGCAGATACGCAGTATTTT.

This sequence joins TRBV4-3 and TRBJ1-1; weak D call: TRBD1 (5 bases). The CDR3 is 14 residues long. The V end was cut by 0 bases, the J end by 5 bases, with 10 bases between. Germline lookup yields CDR1 LGHNA and CDR2 YSLEER. CDR3 sequence: CASSQDHAGTEAFF. The CDR3, as DNA: TGCGCCAGCAGCCAAGATCATGCAGGGACTGAAGCTTTCTTT.

The CDR3 nucleotides read TGTGCCAGCAGCAACTTGATAAGTAGGGGATCCCACCAAGAGACCCAGTACTTC. Its protein product is CASSNLISRGSHQETQYF. This chain joins TRBV5-4 and TRBJ2-5, with a tentative D call TRBD1 (5 bases). The germline V and J ends were trimmed by 4 bases and 0 bases, with 22 bases remaining between them. CDR1 is SGHNT and CDR2 is YYREEE in the germline V gene (reference sequence). The CDR3 covers 18 residues.

The CDR3 DNA is TGTGCCAGCAGCAAAACATCACCAGGGGCGGAGACCCAGTACTTC. Translated: CASSKTSPGAETQYF. This chain joins TRBV7-3 and TRBJ2-5; perhaps TRBD1 as D (6 bases). V was trimmed by 5 bases and J by 5 bases, leaving 18 bases between them. The CDR3 sequence is 15 residues long. The germline V gene has CDR1 SGHTA and CDR2 FQGTGA.

V usage is TRBV6-6 and J usage is TRBJ1-3; a weak D match, TRBD1 (5 bases). Germline V gene lookup returns CDR1 MNHNY and CDR2 SVGAGI (reference sequence). The CDR3 consists of 13 residues. Between the trimmed V and J ends, which lost 7 bases and 1 base, there was a span of 8 bases. CDR3 amino acids: CASTGQSGNTIYF. In nucleotides, the CDR3 is TGTGCCAGCACAGGACAATCTGGAAACACCATATATTTT.